Given below is one T cell receptor (beta chain) in context. Germline loops: CDR1 SGHNT, CDR2 YENEEA. The CDR3 loop spans 16 amino acids. V lost 5 bases and J lost 0, with 15 bases in between. Sequencing targeted expressed TCRB transcripts, as all isolated RNA had been reverse transcribed. The data were produced by immunoSEQ multiplex PCR, yet TCRdb's version contains in-frame clones alone and is incomplete. The table has roughly 380,000 clones, around a fifth seen once. This sample is part of a study of beta chain features in type 1 diabetes. The specimen was naive CD4+ T cells from blood. V is TRBV11-3 and J is TRBJ2-3; D perhaps matches TRBD2 (5 bases). This TCR was recovered from a woman between 18 and 29 years old in good health. The CDR3 loop reads CASSILDFRSTDTQYF. The DNA for the CDR3 is TGTGCCAGCAGCATACTAGACTTCCGCAGCACAGATACGCAGTATTTT.